The entry below gives a single T cell receptor beta chain sequence along with its context. Its antigen is as yet unknown. CDR1 MNHNY and CDR2 SVGAGI come from the germline V gene (reference sequence). V shed 5 bases, J shed 5 bases, and the junction held 4 bases outside the gene matches. This CDR3 has 14 amino acids. The entry originates in a study of cytomegalovirus exposure and HLA in healthy donors. The study's findings and limits: The authors later found TCR association rates varying by HLA locus, with DRB1 most and HLA-C fewest.

The PCR was carried out with 60 Vbeta primers and 13 Jbeta primers. Sequencing was performed with immunoSEQ multiplex PCR; in TCRdb, only in-frame clones are kept and a portion is missing. The sample holds 85,000 to 100,000 clones, roughly 80% seen once. This rearrangement joins TRBV6-6 to TRBJ1-4; 8 bases fit TRBD1. This clonotype originated in a woman in her sixties in good health and CMV-seronegative. Sequences were obtained from PBMCs. For the CDR3, the DNA is TGTGCCAGCAGTCCGCGGACAGGGAATGAAAAACTGTTTTTT. Amino acids: CASSPRTGNEKLFF.